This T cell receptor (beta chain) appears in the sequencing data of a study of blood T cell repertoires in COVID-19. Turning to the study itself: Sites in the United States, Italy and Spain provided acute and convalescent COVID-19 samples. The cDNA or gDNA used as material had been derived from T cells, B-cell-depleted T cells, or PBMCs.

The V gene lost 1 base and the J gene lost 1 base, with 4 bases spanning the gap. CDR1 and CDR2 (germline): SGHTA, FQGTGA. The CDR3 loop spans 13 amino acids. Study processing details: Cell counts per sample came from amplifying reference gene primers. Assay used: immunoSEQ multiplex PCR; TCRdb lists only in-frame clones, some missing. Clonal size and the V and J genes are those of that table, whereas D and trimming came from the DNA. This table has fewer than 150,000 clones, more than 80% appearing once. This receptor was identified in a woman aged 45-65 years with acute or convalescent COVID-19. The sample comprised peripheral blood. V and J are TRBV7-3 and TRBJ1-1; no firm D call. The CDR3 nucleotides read TGTGCCAGCAGCTTAAACAGGAACACTGAAGCTTTCTTT. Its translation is CASSLNRNTEAFF.